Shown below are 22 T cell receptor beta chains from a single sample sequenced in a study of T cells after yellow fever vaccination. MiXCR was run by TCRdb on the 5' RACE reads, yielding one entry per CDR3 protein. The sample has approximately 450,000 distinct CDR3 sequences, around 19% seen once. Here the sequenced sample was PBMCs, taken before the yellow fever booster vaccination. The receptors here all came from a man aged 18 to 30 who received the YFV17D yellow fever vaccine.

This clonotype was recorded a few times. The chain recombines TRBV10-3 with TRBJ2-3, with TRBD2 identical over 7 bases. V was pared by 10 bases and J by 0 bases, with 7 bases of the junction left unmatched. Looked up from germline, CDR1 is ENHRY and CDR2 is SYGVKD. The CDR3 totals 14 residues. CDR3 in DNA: TGTGCCACCCGGGGTAGCGGGAGCACAGATACGCAGTATTTT. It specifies CATRGSGSTDTQYF.

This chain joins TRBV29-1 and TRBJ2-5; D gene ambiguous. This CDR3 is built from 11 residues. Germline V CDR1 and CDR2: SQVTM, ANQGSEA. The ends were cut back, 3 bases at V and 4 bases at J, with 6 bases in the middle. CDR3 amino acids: CSVERRETQYF. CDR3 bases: TGCAGCGTTGAGCGGCGAGAGACCCAGTACTTC.

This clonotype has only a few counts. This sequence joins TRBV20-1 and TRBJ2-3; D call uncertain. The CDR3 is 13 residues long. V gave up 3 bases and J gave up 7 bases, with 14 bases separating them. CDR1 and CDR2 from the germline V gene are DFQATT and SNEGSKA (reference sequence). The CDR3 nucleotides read TGCAGTGCTAGGCGTCCGGGTTTAAATACGCAGTATTTT. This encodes CSARRPGLNTQYF.

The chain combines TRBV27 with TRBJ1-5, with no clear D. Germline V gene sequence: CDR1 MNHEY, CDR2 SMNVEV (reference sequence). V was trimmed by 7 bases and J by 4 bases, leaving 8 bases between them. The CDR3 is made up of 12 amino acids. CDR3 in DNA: TGTGCCAGCACTCTCGGGAATCAGCCCCAGCATTTT. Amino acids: CASTLGNQPQHF.

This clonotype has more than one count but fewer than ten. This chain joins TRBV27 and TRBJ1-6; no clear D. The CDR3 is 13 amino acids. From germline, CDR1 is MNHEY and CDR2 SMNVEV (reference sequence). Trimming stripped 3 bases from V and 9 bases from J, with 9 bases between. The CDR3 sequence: CASSFGRVSPLHF. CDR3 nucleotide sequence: TGTGCCAGCAGTTTTGGTAGAGTTTCACCCCTCCACTTT.

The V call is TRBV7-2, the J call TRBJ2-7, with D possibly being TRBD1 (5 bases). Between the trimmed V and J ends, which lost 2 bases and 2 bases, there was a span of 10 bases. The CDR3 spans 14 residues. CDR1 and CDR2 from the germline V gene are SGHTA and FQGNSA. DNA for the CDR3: TGTGCCAGCAGCTTATGGGGCAGTACCTACGAGCAGTACTTC. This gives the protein CASSLWGSTYEQYF.

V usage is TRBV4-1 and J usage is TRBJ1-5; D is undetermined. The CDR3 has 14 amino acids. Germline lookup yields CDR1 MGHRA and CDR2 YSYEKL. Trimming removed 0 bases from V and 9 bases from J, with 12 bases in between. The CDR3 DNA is TGCGCCAGCAGCCAAGAACGACGGAGCGGGCCCCAGCATTTT. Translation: CASSQERRSGPQHF.

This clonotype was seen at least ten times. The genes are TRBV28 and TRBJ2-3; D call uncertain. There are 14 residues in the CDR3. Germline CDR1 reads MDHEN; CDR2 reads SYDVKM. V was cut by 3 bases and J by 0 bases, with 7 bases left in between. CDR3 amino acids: CASSFEASTDTQYF. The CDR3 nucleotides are TGTGCCAGCAGTTTCGAGGCTAGCACAGATACGCAGTATTTT.

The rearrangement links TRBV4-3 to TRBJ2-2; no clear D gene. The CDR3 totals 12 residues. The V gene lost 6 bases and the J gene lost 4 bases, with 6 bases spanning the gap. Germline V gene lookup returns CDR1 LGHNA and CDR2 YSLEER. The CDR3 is CASRSFTGELFF. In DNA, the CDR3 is TGCGCCAGCAGATCCTTCACCGGGGAGCTGTTTTTT.

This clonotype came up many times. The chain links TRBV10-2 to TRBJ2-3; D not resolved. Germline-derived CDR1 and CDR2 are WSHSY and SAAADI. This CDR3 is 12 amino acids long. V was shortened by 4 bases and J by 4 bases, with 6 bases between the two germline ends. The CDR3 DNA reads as TGCGCCAGCAGTGTCCGGGCAGATACGCAGTATTTT. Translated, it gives CASSVRADTQYF.

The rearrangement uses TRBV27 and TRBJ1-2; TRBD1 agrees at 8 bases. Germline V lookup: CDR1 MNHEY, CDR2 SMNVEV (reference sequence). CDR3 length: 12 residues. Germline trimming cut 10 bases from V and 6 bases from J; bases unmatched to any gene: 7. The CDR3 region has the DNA TGTGCCATCAAGACAGGGGTCGATGGCTACACCTTC. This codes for CAIKTGVDGYTF.

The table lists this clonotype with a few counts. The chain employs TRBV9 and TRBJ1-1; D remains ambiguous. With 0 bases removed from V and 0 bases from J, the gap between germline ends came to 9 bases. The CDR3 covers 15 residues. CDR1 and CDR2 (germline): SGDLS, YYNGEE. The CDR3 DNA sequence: TGTGCCAGCAGCGTAGATCAGACCATGAACACTGAAGCTTTCTTT. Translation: CASSVDQTMNTEAFF.

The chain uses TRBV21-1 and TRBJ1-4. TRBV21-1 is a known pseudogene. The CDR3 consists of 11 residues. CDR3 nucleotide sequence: TGTGCCAGCAGCAAATCGGCAAAACTGTTTTTT. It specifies CASSKSAKLFF.

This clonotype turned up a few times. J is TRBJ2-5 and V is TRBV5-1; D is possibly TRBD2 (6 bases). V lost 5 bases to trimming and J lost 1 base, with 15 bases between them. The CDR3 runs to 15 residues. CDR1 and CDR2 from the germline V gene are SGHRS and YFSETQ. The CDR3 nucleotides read TGCGCCAGCAGATCGACACCGGGACTCCAAGAGACCCAGTACTTC. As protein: CASRSTPGLQETQYF.

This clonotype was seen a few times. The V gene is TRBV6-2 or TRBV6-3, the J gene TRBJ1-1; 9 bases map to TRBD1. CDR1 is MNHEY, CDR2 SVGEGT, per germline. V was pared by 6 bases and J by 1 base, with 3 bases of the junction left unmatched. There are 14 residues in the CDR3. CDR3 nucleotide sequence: TGTGCCAGCAGCCGGGACAGGGCGAACACTGAAGCTTTCTTT. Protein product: CASSRDRANTEAFF.

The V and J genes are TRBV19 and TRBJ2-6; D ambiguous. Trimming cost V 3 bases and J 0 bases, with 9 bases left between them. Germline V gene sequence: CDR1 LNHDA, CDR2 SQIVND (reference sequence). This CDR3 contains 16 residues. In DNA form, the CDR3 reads TGTGCCAGTAGTATGTCGGCCATCTCTGGGGCCAACGTCCTGACTTTC. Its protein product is CASSMSAISGANVLTF.

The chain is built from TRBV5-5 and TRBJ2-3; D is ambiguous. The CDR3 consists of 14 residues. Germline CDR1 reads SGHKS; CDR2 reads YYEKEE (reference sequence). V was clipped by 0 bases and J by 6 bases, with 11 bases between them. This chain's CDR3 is CASSLARWGDTQYF. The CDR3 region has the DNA TGTGCCAGCAGCTTGGCCAGGTGGGGTGATACGCAGTATTTT.

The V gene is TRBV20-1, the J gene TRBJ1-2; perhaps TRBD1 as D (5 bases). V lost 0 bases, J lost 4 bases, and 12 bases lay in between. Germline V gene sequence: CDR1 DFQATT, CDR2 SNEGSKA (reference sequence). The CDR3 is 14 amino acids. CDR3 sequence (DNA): TGCAGTGCTAGAGATCACGGGGGGAGCTATGGCTACACCTTC. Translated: CSARDHGGSYGYTF.

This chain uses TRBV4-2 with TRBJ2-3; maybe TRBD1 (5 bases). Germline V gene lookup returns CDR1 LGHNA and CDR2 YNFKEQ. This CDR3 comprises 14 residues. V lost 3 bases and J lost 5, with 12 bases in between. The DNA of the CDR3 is TGTGCCAGCAGCCATCCCCCCACAGGAGATACGCAGTATTTT. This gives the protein CASSHPPTGDTQYF.

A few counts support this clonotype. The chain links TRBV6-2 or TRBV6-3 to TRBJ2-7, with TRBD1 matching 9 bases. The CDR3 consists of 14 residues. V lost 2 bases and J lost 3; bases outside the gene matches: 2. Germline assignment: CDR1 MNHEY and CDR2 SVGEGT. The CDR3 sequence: CASSYQGQGYEQYV. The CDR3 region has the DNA TGTGCCAGCAGTTACCAGGGACAGGGCTACGAGCAGTACGTC.

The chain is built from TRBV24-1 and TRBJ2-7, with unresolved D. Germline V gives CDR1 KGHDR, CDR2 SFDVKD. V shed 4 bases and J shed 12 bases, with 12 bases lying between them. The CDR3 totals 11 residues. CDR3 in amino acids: CATSDSGSRYV. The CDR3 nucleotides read TGTGCCACCAGTGACTCAGGCTCACGGTACGTC.

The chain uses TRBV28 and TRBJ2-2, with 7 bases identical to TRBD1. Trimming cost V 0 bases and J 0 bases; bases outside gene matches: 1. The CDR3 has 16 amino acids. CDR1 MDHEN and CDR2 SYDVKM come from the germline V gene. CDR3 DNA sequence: TGTGCCAGCAGTTTATGGACAGGGTCGAACACCGGGGAGCTGTTTTTT. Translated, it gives CASSLWTGSNTGELFF.